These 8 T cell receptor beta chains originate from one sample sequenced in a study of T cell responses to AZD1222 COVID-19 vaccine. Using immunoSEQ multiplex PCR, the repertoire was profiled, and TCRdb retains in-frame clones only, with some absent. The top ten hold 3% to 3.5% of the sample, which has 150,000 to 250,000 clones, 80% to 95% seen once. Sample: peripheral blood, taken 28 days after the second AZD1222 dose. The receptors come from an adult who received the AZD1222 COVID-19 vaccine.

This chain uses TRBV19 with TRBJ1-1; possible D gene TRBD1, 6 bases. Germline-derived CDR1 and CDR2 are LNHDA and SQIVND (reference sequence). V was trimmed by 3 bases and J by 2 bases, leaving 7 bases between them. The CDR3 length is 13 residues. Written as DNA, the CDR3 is TGTGCCAGTAGTATGACAGGTAACACTGAAGCTTTCTTT. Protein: CASSMTGNTEAFF. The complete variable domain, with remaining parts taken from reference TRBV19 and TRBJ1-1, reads DGGITQSPKYLFRKEGQNVTLSCEQNLNHDAMYWYRQDPGQGLRLIYYSQIVNDFQKGDIAEGYSVSREKKESFPLTVTSAQKNPTAFYLCASSMTGNTEAFFGQGTRLTVV.

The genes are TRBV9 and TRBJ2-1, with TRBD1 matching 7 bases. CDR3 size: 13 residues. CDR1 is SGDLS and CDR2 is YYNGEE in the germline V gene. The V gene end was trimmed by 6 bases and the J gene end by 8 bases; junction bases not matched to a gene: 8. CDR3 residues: CASTRQGWDEQFF. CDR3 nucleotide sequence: TGTGCCAGCACCAGACAGGGCTGGGATGAGCAGTTCTTC.

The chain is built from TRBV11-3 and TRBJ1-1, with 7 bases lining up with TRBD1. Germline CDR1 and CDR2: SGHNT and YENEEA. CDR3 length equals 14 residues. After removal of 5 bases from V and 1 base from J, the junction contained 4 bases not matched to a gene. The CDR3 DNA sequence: TGTGCCAGCAGCCGGGACAGCCGGAACACTGAAGCTTTCTTT. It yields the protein CASSRDSRNTEAFF.

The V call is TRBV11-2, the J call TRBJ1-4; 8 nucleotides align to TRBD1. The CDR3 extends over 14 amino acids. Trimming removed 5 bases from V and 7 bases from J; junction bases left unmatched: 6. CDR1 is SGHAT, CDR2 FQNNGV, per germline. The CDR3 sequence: CASSTGGGGEKLFF. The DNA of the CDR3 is TGTGCCAGCAGCACAGGGGGGGGCGGTGAAAAACTGTTTTTT.

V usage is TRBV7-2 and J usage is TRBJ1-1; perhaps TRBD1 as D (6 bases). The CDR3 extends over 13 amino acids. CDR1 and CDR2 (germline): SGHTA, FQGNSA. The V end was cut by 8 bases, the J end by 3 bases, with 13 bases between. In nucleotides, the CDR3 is TGTGCCAGCGAGGCACAGGGCCACACTGAAGCTTTCTTT. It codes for CASEAQGHTEAFF.

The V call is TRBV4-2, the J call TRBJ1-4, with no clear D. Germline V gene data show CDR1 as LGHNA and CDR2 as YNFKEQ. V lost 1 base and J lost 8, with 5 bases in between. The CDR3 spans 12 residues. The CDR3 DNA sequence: TGTGCCAGCAGCCAAGTAGGGGAAAAACTGTTTTTT. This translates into CASSQVGEKLFF.

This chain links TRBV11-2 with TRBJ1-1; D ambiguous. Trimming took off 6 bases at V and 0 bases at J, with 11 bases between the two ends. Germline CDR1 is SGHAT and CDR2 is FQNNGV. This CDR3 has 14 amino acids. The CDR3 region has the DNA TGTGCCAGCAGGTCGACACCCATGAACACTGAAGCTTTCTTT. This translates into CASRSTPMNTEAFF.

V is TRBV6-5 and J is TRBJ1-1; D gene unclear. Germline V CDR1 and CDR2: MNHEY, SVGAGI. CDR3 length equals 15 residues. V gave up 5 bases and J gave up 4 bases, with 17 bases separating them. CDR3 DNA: TGTGCCAGCAGTCCCACCCTCGTGTTTGGCACTGAAGCTTTCTTT. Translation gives CASSPTLVFGTEAFF.